This T cell receptor (beta chain) was observed in a study of shared clonotypes between healthy human individuals (dated by TCRdb to about 2020). For the study in its entirety: The cohort comprised a couple of women and a few men aged 18 to 49 years. For each donor, CD4 naive and CD4 memory were each run on three plates, CD8 naive on two plates, and CD8 memory on one plate. Different laboratories and diverse techniques were used to prepare libraries and sequence TCR repertoires, to increase sequencing depth and limit assay-specific biases. The study deeply sequenced blood TCR repertoires of roughly five healthy adults to estimate repertoire size and the extent of clonotype sharing between individuals. Each donor's leukapheresis produced roughly between roughly 0.9 and 8.9 billion PBMCs. Here is what the overall study found, with its caveats: Sharing across a handful of donors was observed for about 5% of naive CD4, over 3% of naive CD8, 2.3% of memory CD4, and 0.4% of memory CD8 clonotypes. Sampling was restricted to blood, and TCR repertoires in tissue are likely to differ from TCR repertoires in blood. Incomplete sequencing was indicated by rarefaction of sorted-subset datasets, despite the large sequencing depth. Naive subsets generally had larger estimated clonotype richness than memory subsets. Based on pairwise subsampling, the degree of clonotype sharing among donors was expected to be affected by sequencing depth. Because the study included only a small number of donors, the genetic and exposure-history diversity represented was limited. Compared with non-shared clonotypes, the clonotypes found in all four sorted-subset donors had higher generation probabilities.

CD8 naive samples were obtained by positive selection for CCR7 among CD45RO-negative cells, yielding a CD45RA+CCR7+ population from which TemRA cells were excluded. The donors were healthy, HIV-negative adults with no recently reported acute infections or vaccinations. Every donor was a Caucasian adult living in Nashville, Tennessee, USA. Blood was obtained by leukapheresis, after which PBMCs were separated by Ficoll-Histopaque density gradient centrifugation and cryopreserved in liquid nitrogen vapor phase. Purity and quantity of every magnetically sorted T cell population were checked by analytical flow cytometry. Each sorted fraction had its genomic DNA isolated and then quantified by UV absorbance on a Nanodrop 2000c. There are 16 amino acids in the CDR3, from cysteine to phenylalanine inclusive. CDR3 DNA is the only sequence kept; it has 48 bases, read in frame from the first base. Trimming accounts for 5 bases at V and 1 base at J, while the number of junction bases matched to no gene is 8. As encoded in the germline V gene (reference sequence), CDR1 is PRHDT while CDR2 is FYEKMQ.

TCR CDR3 regions were amplified from genomic DNA by multiplex PCR using the deep immunoSEQ assay. For each cell subset, the extracted genomic DNA was distributed evenly across all wells of several immunoSEQ 96-well plates, and each plate served as one replicate. For sorted subsets, roughly 200 ng of genomic DNA, equivalent to tens of thousands of T cell genomes, went into each replicate PCR. Purified libraries were measured with a Qubit 3.0 fluorometer, size-checked on a Bioanalyzer 2100, and measured again with the KAPA Library Quantification kit. Each immunoSEQ 96-well plate was sequenced on its own single-read 150-cycle Illumina NextSeq 550 flow cell. As for how the authors treated the data: Because the immunoSEQ output held only junctional sequences and lacked quality scores, the filtering could not match the filtering applied to full-length reads. To assign V/J genes and CDR3, sequences were annotated against IMGT germline references using PyIR, a Python wrapper for IgBLAST v1.9. Reads were filtered out if the reads had weak V/J assignments (E-value above 1e-6), no CDR3, stop codons, out-of-frame junctions, or ambiguous translated residues. V3J clonotypes were defined as sequences sharing the same inferred V gene, J gene, and CDR3 amino acid sequence. Percentage overlap between repertoires was computed as shared unique clonotypes divided by the size of the smaller repertoire. Three approaches were used to assess repertoire richness: RTK rarefaction, the Chao1 estimator, and Recon v2.1 estimates of unobserved clonotypes. For all TCRbeta clonotypes obtained by the gDNA method from a few donors, generation probabilities were computed with OLGA. Held by TCRdb, this immuneACCESS table contains in-frame sequences only and omits some clones. Under half of the omission traces to an unresolved V gene where checked; the cause of the rest is unknown. V and J calls and clone size follow that table, whereas D and trimming were derived from the DNA. Counted in this sample were about 1,900,000 clones; about 95% of them appeared once. Roughly 1.2% of the sample rests with the top ten.

Concerning this clone itself: There is no known antigen for this receptor. The record has no base qualities; no much larger clone is one base away.

The receptor was derived from a man younger than 35 in good health. Input material: naive CD8+ T cells sorted from blood. The sample's cell subset or site label is to be understood as: CD45RA+CCR7+. This chain joins TRBV13 to TRBJ2-3; 8 junctional bases match TRBD2. The CDR3 here reads CASSKRGLEGTDTQYF. The DNA reads TGTGCCAGCAGCAAGCGGGGACTAGAGGGCACAGATACGCAGTATTTT.